This T cell receptor (beta chain) was identified in a study of blood T cells in healthy people across ages. For every donor, a draw yielded around 9.4 milliliters of peripheral blood. The use of a sample-barcoded 5' primer and a J-beta primer mix characterized a second PCR of 7 to 11 cycles. A 12-random-nucleotide template-switch adaptor tagged each cDNA molecule. Each CDR3 protein is one row after TCRdb ran MiXCR on the 5' RACE reads. The sample includes about 650,000 distinct CDR3 sequences, about 30% seen only once; the top ten take 15% to 19%. This clonotype was counted at least ten times. What it recognizes is unknown. General study findings and limits: Roughly linear declines in TCR beta diversity per million T cells occurred with age.

The CDR3 runs 19 residues. V gave up 2 bases and J gave up 2 bases; unmatched junction bases: 10. CDR1 and CDR2 (germline): MNHEY, SVGEGT. Sequencing input: blood. This clonotype was obtained from a woman older than 75 in good health. V is TRBV6-2 or TRBV6-3 and J is TRBJ2-3; TRBD2 aligns across 13 bases. Here the CDR3 DNA reads TGTGCCAGCAGTTACACGCCGACTAGCGGGGGGACCTACACAGATACGCAGTATTTT. Its protein is CASSYTPTSGGTYTDTQYF.